Given below is one T cell receptor (beta chain) in context. The data belong to a study of cytomegalovirus exposure and HLA in healthy donors. Study background: Genotyping showed around 81% of 350 to 400 donors falling in the Caucasian-associated ancestry cluster.

J gave up 6 bases and V 6 bases, and 13 bases lay outside the gene matches. Germline V gene data show CDR1 as SQVTM and CDR2 as ANQGSEA. CDR3 length equals 14 residues. A multiplex PCR was run with 60 Vbeta primers and 13 Jbeta primers. The protocol was immunoSEQ multiplex PCR, while the TCRdb copy is restricted to in-frame clones and leaves out a portion. This sample has roughly 100,000 clones, with about 80% found just once. The source is a man aged 30 to 45 in good health and CMV-seronegative. Sequenced sample: PBMCs. The chain couples TRBV29-1 to TRBJ1-2, with 7 nucleotides matching TRBD1. The CDR3 region has the DNA TGCAGCGTGAGCGACACAGGGGCCCACGATGGCTACACCTTC. Its protein is CSVSDTGAHDGYTF.